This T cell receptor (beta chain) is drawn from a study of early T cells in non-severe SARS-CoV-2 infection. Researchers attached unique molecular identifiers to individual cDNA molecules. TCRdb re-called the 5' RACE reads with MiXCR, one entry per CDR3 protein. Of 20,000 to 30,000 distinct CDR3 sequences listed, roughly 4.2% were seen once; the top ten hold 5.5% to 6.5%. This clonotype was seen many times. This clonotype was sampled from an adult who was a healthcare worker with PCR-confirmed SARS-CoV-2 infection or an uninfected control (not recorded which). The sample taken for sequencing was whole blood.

The CDR3 reads CASTQTGRGGTDTQYF. In DNA form, the CDR3 reads TGTGCCAGCACCCAGACAGGGCGAGGGGGCACAGATACGCAGTATTTT. The chain recombines TRBV12-3 or TRBV12-4 with TRBJ2-3, with TRBD1 matching 7 bases. The trim removed 7 bases at V and 1 base at J, leaving 11 bases unmatched. This CDR3 comprises 16 residues.